The 25 T cell receptor beta chains in this list originate from one sample, sequenced in a study of post-analysis software for immune sequencing data. The study, taken as a whole, reports: Controls showed lower frequencies than patients for a handful of TRBV segments, and TRBV5-6, TRBV5-1 and TRBV20-1 were among these.

TCR beta cDNA libraries included unique molecular identifiers. TCRdb called the PCR reads again in MiXCR, with one record for every CDR3 protein. The sample lists 250,000 to 300,000 distinct CDR3 sequences, 35% to 45% occurring once. Their specific antigens are unknown. Sequenced input: blood. The receptors were sampled from a girl aged 10 to 17 with multiple sclerosis.

To note about this clonotype: This may arise from a read error, as a much more abundant clone is one base away. The chain's CDR3 is CASSVGPGQLEAQYF. In nucleotides, the CDR3 is TGTGCCAGCAGCGTAGGGCCCGGGCAGCTAGAGGCCCAGTACTTC. This chain connects TRBV9 to TRBJ2-5; D gene unclear. Germline-derived CDR1 and CDR2 are SGDLS and YYNGEE. This CDR3 is built from 15 residues.

This clonotype showed up just once. The CDR3 spells CASSSGQGARGNTIYF. In nucleotides, the CDR3 is TGCGCCAGCAGCTCCGGACAGGGGGCGCGGGGAAACACCATATATTTT. This chain connects TRBV5-1 to TRBJ1-3; 11 positions match TRBD1. The CDR3 contains 16 residues. Germline loops: CDR1 SGHRS, CDR2 YFSETQ. V lost 3 bases to trimming and J lost 4 bases; unmatched junction nucleotides: 6.

This chain connects TRBV12-3 or TRBV12-4 to TRBJ2-3, with D perhaps TRBD1 (6 bases). This CDR3 is 13 amino acids long. Deletions cut 8 bases from V and 4 bases from J, with 13 bases between. The CDR3 loop is CASSRGEADTQYF. The DNA of the CDR3 is TGTGCCAGCTCCAGGGGAGAGGCAGATACGCAGTATTTT.

A note on this clonotype: The junction and the germline gene differ at one end; a read error may be behind it. V gene TRBV20-1 combines with J gene TRBJ2-1; no clear D. Germline V gives CDR1 DFQATT, CDR2 SNEGSKA (reference sequence). The CDR3 sequence is 13 residues long. The CDR3 here is CSVTVSSHNEQFF. The CDR3 DNA reads as TGCAGTGTCACGGTGAGCTCCCACAATGAGCAGTTCTTC.

This clonotype was counted ten times or more. This chain uses TRBV14 with TRBJ2-1, with 8 bases aligning to TRBD2. The CDR3 has 15 amino acids. V lost 8 bases, J lost 6 bases, and 12 bases stayed unmatched. Germline CDR1 is SGHDN and CDR2 is FVKESK. CDR3 DNA sequence: TGTGCCAGCCGGTCGGGACTAGTCCCCCTCAATGAGCAGTTCTTC. The encoded protein is CASRSGLVPLNEQFF.

This chain connects TRBV27 to TRBJ2-5, with a tentative D call TRBD1 (5 bases). Germline loops: CDR1 MNHEY, CDR2 SMNVEV (reference sequence). Trimming shortened V by 6 bases and J by 4 bases, and 15 bases separated the two germline ends. The CDR3 covers 14 residues. CDR3 loop: CASSSSRVGETQYF. CDR3 coding DNA: TGTGCCAGCAGCTCCTCCAGGGTAGGAGAGACCCAGTACTTC.

In this sample, this clonotype turned up a few times. The chain is built from TRBV12-3 or TRBV12-4 and TRBJ1-2, with a tentative D call TRBD1 (6 bases). This CDR3 is built from 14 residues. Trimming left V 3 bases short and J 4 bases short, with 12 bases between. DNA for the CDR3: TGTGCCAGCAGTTTGAAGGGGGGGGTCTATGGCTACACCTTC. The encoded protein is CASSLKGGVYGYTF.

This clonotype occurred once. The V gene is TRBV6-6, the J gene TRBJ2-1, with TRBD2 matching 8 bases. Trimming at V came to 2 bases and at J to 5 bases, leaving 8 bases not matched to a gene. The CDR3 has 16 residues. Germline CDR1 and CDR2: MNHNY and SVGAGI (reference sequence). CDR3 bases: TGTGCCAGCAGTTACGGGGGCGGGAGGTCAGACAATGAGCAGTTCTTC. Residues: CASSYGGGRSDNEQFF.

This clonotype was detected a few times. The J gene is TRBJ2-2, the V gene TRBV12-3 or TRBV12-4; TRBD2 aligns across 7 bases. V shed 5 bases, J shed 1 base, and the junction held 4 bases outside the gene matches. This CDR3 has 15 residues. CDR3 DNA: TGTGCCAGCAGTAAGCCTAGCGGGAACACCGGGGAGCTGTTTTTT. Amino acid sequence: CASSKPSGNTGELFF.

The genes are TRBV5-1 and TRBJ2-3, with 8 bases matching TRBD2. The trim removed 0 bases at V and 6 bases at J, leaving 9 bases unmatched. Germline V CDR1 and CDR2: SGHRS, YFSETQ. CDR3 length equals 16 residues. Written as DNA, the CDR3 is TGCGCCAGCAGCTTGGAAGGCGGGGGGCCCGTGGATACGCAGTATTTT. Protein sequence: CASSLEGGGPVDTQYF.

As to this clonotype: This may come from a read error, since a much larger clone is one base off. The V and J genes are TRBV27 and TRBJ1-4, with 7 bases lining up with TRBD1. CDR1 MNHEY and CDR2 SMNVEV come from the germline V gene (reference sequence). The CDR3 spans 17 residues. CDR3 sequence: CVSRNRQGAVYDEKLFF. CDR3 sequence (DNA): TGTGTCAGCAGGAACCGACAGGGCGCGGTATATGATGAAAAACTGTTTTTT.

The chain employs TRBV28 and TRBJ2-5; TRBD2 matches 9 bases. The junction had 13 bases not matched to a gene; V was cut back by 6 bases and J by 5 bases. The CDR3 totals 16 residues. Germline V gene sequence: CDR1 MDHEN, CDR2 SYDVKM. DNA for the CDR3: TGTGCCAGCAGGGGCCTCACTGGCGGGGGGGCGGAGACCCAGTACTTC. Encoded protein: CASRGLTGGGAETQYF. The full variable domain, completed using reference TRBV28 and TRBJ2-5, is DVKVTQSSRYLVKRTGEKVFLECVQDMDHENMFWYRQDPGLGLRLIYFSYDVKMKEKGDIPEGYSVSREKKERFSLILESASTNQTSMYLCASRGLTGGGAETQYFGPGTRLLVL.

The rearrangement joins TRBV28 to TRBJ2-2, with D perhaps TRBD1 (7 bases). Germline V lookup: CDR1 MDHEN, CDR2 SYDVKM. Trimming left V 11 bases short and J 2 bases short, with 21 bases between. The length of the CDR3 is 16 residues. The CDR3 sequence is CASRSEGAGNTGELFF. CDR3 bases: TGTGCCTCCCGATCGGAGGGGGCTGGAAACACCGGGGAGCTGTTTTTT.

The chain joins TRBV7-9 to TRBJ2-5; 9 bases align to TRBD2. The CDR3 has 16 residues. CDR1 is SEHNR and CDR2 is FQNEAQ in the germline V gene (reference sequence). The V segment lost 4 bases and the J segment 4 bases; nucleotides outside the gene matches: 10. The CDR3 is CASSSIAGGDGETQYF. As DNA, the CDR3 is TGTGCCAGCAGCTCCATTGCGGGAGGGGACGGAGAGACCCAGTACTTC.

V gene TRBV10-3 combines with J gene TRBJ2-7, with TRBD2 identical over 7 bases. Germline V gene data show CDR1 as ENHRY and CDR2 as SYGVKD. J gave up 2 bases and V 0 bases, and 7 bases lay outside the gene matches. This CDR3 comprises 16 residues. CDR3 loop: CAISESGASGPYEQYF. CDR3 nucleotides: TGTGCCATCAGTGAGTCCGGGGCTAGCGGCCCCTACGAGCAGTACTTC.

The CDR3 loop is CASSFNKGLGLAMETQYF. The CDR3 nucleotides are TGTGCCAGCAGTTTCAACAAAGGACTAGGACTAGCGATGGAGACCCAGTACTTC. The J gene is TRBJ2-5, the V gene TRBV28, with 9 positions matching TRBD2. Germline V gene sequence: CDR1 MDHEN, CDR2 SYDVKM. With 3 bases clipped from V and 5 bases from J, the junction kept 16 bases outside the gene matches. The CDR3 has 18 amino acids.

As for this clonotype: A much more abundant neighbour one base away suggests this may be a read error. The V and J genes are TRBV7-9 and TRBJ1-2; D is undetermined. There are 11 residues in the CDR3. Germline V gene sequence: CDR1 SEHNR, CDR2 FQNEAQ (reference sequence). The CDR3 is CVSTQAGGYTF. The CDR3 nucleotides read TGTGTCAGCACCCAGGCTGGCGGCTACACCTTC.

Many counts were recorded for this clonotype. The chain has TRBV10-3 and TRBJ2-3; 8 bases match TRBD2. The CDR3 extends over 20 amino acids. CDR1 ENHRY and CDR2 SYGVKD come from the germline V gene. Germline trimming cut 3 bases from V and 1 base from J; bases unmatched to any gene: 18. The CDR3 region is CAISDRDTSGPQRGTDTQYF. As DNA, the CDR3 is TGTGCCATCAGTGACCGCGATACTAGCGGTCCCCAGAGGGGCACAGATACGCAGTATTTT.

The chain couples TRBV2 to TRBJ2-1; the match to TRBD2 covers 11 bases. The CDR3 sequence is 14 residues long. Germline CDR1 SNHLY, CDR2 FYNNEI. V lost 10 bases to trimming and J lost 5 bases; unmatched junction nucleotides: 7. This CDR3 reads CATFSGRVDNEQFF. CDR3 sequence (DNA): TGTGCCACCTTTAGCGGGAGGGTCGACAATGAGCAGTTCTTC.

The V and J genes are TRBV20-1 and TRBJ2-3, with 10 bases fitting TRBD1. The CDR3 has 12 residues. Per germline, CDR1 DFQATT and CDR2 SNEGSKA (reference sequence). CDR3 in DNA: TGCAGGGGGACAGGGGGCACAGATACGCAGTATTTT. Amino acids: CRGTGGTDTQYF.

Remarks on this clonotype: A read error is possible here, since a much larger clone lies one base away. The chain recombines TRBV20-1 with TRBJ2-1; 9 nucleotides align to TRBD2. Germline V gene sequence: CDR1 DFQATT, CDR2 SNEGSKA (reference sequence). The CDR3 loop spans 16 amino acids. DNA for the CDR3: TGCAGTACTAGAGATTTCAGGACTAGCGAGAGCAATGAGCAGTTCTTC. Translated, it gives CSTRDFRTSESNEQFF.

This clonotype was counted at least ten times. V usage is TRBV7-9 and J usage is TRBJ2-1; the D is unclear. Looked up from germline, CDR1 is SEHNR and CDR2 is FQNEAQ (reference sequence). Deletions cut 8 bases from V and 10 bases from J, with 12 bases between. This CDR3 has 11 residues. In DNA form, the CDR3 reads TGTGCCAGCGGCCGGATCGGGGAGCAGTTCTTC. This gives the protein CASGRIGEQFF.

V and J are TRBV7-9 and TRBJ2-3; D may be TRBD1 (5 bases). The CDR3 is made up of 17 amino acids. The germline V gene encodes CDR1 SEHNR and CDR2 FQNEAQ (reference sequence). Deletions cut 2 bases from V and 1 base from J, with 16 bases between. The CDR3 DNA reads as TGTGCCAGCAGCTTAAGGGGCGTCCTCCAAGGCACAGATACGCAGTATTTT. Amino acid sequence: CASSLRGVLQGTDTQYF.

Regarding this clonotype: A single base separates this from a much larger clone, so it may be a read error. The gene calls are TRBV3-1 and TRBJ2-1; D might be TRBD1 or TRBD2, each matching 5 bases. The CDR3 length is 16 residues. V was pared by 4 bases and J by 4 bases, with 17 bases between. Germline CDR1 is LGHDT and CDR2 is YNNKEL (reference sequence). Here the CDR3 DNA reads TGTGCCAGCAGCCGAGGGACGGTTCGTTATTACAATGAGCAGTTCTTC. Its translation: CASSRGTVRYYNEQFF.

This clonotype has at least ten counts. This rearrangement joins TRBV20-1 to TRBJ2-3, with D perhaps TRBD1 or TRBD2 (5 bases each). V was cut by 2 bases and J by 4 bases, with 10 bases left in between. Germline assignment: CDR1 DFQATT and CDR2 SNEGSKA (reference sequence). The CDR3 spans 13 residues. CDR3 nucleotides: TGCAGTGCTAGACCCGGGACCCCAGATACGCAGTATTTT. Its protein is CSARPGTPDTQYF.